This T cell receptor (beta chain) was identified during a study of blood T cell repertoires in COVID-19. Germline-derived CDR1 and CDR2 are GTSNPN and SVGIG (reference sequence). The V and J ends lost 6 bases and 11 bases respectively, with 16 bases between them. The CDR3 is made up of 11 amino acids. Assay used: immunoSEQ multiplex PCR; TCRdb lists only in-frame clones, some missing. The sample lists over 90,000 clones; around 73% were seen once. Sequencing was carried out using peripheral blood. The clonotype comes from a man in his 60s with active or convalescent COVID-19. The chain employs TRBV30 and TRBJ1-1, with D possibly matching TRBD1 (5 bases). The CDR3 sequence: CACAGGVSAFF. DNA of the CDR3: TGTGCCTGTGCGGGGGGGGTTTCGGCTTTCTTT.